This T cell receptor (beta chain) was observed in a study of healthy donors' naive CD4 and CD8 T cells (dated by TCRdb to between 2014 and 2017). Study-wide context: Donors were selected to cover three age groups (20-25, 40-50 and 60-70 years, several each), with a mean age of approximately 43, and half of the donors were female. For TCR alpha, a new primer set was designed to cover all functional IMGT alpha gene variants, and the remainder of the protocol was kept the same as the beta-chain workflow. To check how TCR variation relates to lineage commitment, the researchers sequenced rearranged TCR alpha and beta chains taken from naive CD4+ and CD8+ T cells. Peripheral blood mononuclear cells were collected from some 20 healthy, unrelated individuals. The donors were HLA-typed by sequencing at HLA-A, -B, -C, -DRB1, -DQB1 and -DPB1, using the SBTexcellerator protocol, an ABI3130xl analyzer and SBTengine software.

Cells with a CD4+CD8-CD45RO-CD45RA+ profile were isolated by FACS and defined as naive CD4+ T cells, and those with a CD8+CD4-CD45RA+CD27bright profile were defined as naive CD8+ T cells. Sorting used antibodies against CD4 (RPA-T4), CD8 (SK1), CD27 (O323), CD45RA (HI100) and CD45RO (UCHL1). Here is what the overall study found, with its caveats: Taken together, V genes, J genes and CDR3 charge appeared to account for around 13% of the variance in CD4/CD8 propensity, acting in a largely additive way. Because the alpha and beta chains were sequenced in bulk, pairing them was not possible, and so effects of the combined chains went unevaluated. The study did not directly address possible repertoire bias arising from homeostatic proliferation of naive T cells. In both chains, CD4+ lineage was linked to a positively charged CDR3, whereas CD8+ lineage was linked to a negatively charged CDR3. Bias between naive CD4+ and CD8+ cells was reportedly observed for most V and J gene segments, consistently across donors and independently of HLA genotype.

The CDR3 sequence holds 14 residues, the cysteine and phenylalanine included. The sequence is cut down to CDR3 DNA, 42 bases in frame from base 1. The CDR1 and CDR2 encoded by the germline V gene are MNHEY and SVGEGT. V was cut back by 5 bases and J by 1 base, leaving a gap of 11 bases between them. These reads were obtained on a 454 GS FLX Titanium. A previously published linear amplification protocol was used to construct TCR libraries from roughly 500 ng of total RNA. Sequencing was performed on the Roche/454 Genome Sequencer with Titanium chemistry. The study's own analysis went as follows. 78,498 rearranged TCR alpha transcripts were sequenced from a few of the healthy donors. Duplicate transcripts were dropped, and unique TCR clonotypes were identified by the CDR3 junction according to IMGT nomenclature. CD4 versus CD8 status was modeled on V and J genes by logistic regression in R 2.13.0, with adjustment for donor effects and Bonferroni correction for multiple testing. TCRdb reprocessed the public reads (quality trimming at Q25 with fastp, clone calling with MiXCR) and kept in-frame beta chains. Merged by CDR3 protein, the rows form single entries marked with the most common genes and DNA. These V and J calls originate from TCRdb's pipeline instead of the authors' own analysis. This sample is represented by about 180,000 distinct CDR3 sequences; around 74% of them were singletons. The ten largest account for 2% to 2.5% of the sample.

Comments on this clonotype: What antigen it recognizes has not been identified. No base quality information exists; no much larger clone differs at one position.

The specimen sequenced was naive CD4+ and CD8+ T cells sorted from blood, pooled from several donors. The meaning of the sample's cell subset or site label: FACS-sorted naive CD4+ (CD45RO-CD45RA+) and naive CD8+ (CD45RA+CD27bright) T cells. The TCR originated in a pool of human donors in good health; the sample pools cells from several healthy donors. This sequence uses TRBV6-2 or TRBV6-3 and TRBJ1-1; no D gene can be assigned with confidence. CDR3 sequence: CASSRRTENTEAFF. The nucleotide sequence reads TGTGCCAGCAGTCGAAGGACGGAGAACACTGAAGCTTTCTTT.